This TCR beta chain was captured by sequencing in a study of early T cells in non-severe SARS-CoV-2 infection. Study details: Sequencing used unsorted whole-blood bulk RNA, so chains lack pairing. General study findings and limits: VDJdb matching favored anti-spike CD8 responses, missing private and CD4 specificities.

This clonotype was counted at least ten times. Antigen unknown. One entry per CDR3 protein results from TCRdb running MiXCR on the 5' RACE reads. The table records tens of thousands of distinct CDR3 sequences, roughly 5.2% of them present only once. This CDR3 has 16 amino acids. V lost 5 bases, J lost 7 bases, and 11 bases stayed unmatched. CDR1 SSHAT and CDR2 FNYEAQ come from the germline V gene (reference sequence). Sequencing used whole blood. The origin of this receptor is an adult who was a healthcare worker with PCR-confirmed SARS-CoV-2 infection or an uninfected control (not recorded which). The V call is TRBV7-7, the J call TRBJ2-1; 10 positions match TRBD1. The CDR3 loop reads CASSTTSGTGVNEQFF. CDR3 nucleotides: TGTGCCAGCAGCACAACTTCCGGGACAGGGGTTAATGAGCAGTTCTTC.